A single sample is the source of the 2 T cell receptor beta chains below, sequenced in a study of blood T cell repertoires in COVID-19. The method was immunoSEQ multiplex PCR; TCRdb's version includes in-frame clones alone and lacks a portion of them. The data hold approximately 94,000 clones, with approximately 84% observed a single time. Sequencing was carried out using peripheral blood. The receptors originated from a human donor in a cohort sampled during active COVID-19.

This rearrangement joins TRBV5-4 to TRBJ1-2; no clear D. With 0 bases removed from V and 6 bases from J, the gap between germline ends came to 21 bases. The CDR3 has 17 amino acids. CDR1 SGHNT and CDR2 YYREEE come from the germline V gene (reference sequence). The CDR3: CASSLGGPSPYVDGYTF. For the CDR3, the DNA is TGTGCCAGCAGCTTGGGCGGCCCTAGCCCATACGTGGATGGCTACACCTTC.

The chain links TRBV19 to TRBJ1-2; D unclear. The V end was cut by 3 bases, the J end by 3 bases, with 5 bases between. CDR1 is LNHDA and CDR2 is SQIVND in the germline V gene (reference sequence). The CDR3 runs 12 residues. The CDR3 loop is CASSMADYGYTF. DNA of the CDR3: TGTGCCAGTAGTATGGCGGACTATGGCTACACCTTC. The complete variable domain, with remaining parts taken from reference TRBV19 and TRBJ1-2, reads DGGITQSPKYLFRKEGQNVTLSCEQNLNHDAMYWYRQDPGQGLRLIYYSQIVNDFQKGDIAEGYSVSREKKESFPLTVTSAQKNPTAFYLCASSMADYGYTFGSGTRLTVV.